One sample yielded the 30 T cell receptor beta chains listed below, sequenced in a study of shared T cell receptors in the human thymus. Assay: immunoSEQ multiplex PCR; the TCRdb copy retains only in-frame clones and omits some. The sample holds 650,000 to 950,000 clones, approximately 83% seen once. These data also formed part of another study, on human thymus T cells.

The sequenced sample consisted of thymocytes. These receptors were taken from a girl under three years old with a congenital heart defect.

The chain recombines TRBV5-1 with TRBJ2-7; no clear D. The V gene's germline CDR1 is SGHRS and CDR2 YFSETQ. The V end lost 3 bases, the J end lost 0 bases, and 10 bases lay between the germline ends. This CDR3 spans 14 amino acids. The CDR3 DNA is TGCGCCAGCAGCTCGAATTATAGCTCCTACGAGCAGTACTTC. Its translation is CASSSNYSSYEQYF.

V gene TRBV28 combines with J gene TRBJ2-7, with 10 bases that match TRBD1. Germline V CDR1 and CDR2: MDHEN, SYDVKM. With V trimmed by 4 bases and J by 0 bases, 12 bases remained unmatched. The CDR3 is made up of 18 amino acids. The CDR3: CASSSRTEDRGTSYEQYF. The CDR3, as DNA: TGTGCCAGCAGTTCTCGCACTGAGGACAGGGGGACCTCCTACGAGCAGTACTTC.

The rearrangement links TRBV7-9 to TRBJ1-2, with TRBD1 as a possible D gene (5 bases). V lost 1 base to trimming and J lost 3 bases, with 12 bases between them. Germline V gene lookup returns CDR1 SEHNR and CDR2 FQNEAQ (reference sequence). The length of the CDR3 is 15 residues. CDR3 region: CASSLELGDYYGYTF. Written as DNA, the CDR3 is TGTGCCAGCAGCTTAGAATTAGGGGATTACTATGGCTACACCTTC. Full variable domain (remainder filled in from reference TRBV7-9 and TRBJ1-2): DTGVSQNPRHKITKRGQNVTFRCDPISEHNRLYWYRQTLGQGPEFLTYFQNEAQLEKSRLLSDRFSAERPKGSFSTLEIQRTEQGDSAMYLCASSLELGDYYGYTFGSGTRLTVV.

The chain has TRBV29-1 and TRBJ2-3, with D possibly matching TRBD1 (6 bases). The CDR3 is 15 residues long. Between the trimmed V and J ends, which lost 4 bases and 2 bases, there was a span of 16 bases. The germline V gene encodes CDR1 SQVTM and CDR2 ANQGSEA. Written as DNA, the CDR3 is TGCAGCGTTGGAGTACCGGGACACATCACAGATACGCAGTATTTT. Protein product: CSVGVPGHITDTQYF.

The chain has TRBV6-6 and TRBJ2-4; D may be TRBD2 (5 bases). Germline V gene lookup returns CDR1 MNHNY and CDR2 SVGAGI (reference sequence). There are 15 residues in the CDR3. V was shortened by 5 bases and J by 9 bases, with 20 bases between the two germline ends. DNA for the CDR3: TGTGCCAGCAGTCCCGGACCAAACTCCCGGGGCATTCAGTACTTC. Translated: CASSPGPNSRGIQYF.

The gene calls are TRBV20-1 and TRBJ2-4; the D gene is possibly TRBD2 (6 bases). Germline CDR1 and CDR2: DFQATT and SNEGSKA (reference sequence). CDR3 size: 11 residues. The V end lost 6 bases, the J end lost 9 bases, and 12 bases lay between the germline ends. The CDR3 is CSAGGRVIQYF. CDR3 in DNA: TGCAGTGCCGGGGGAAGAGTCATTCAGTACTTC.

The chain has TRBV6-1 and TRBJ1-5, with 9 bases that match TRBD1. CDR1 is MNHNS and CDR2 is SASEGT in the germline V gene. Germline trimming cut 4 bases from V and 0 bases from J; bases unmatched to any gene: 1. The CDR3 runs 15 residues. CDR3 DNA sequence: TGTGCCAGCAGTGGGGACAGGGTTAGCAATCAGCCCCAGCATTTT. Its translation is CASSGDRVSNQPQHF.

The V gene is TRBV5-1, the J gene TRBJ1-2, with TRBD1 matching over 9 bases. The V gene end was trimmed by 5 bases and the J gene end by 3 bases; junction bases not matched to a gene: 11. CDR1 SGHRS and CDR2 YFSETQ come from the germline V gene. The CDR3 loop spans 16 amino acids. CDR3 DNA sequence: TGCGCCAGCAGACCGGGACAGGGCGTGGGTTACTATGGCTACACCTTC. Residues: CASRPGQGVGYYGYTF.

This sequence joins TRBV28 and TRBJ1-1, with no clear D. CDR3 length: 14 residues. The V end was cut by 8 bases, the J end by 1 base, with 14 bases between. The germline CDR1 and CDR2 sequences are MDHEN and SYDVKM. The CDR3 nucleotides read TGTGCCAGCTATACACCCCCCAAGAACACTGAAGCTTTCTTT. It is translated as CASYTPPKNTEAFF.

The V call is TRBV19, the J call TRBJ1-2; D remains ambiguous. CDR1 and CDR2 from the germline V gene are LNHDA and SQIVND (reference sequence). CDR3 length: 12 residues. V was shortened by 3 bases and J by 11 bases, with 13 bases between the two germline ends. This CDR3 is CASSISGAEYTF. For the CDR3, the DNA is TGTGCCAGTAGTATTTCGGGAGCAGAATACACCTTC.

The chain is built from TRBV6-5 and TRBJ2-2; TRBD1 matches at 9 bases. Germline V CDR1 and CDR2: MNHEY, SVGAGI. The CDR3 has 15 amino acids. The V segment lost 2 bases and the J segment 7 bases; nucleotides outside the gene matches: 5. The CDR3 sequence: CASSYGTGFGGELFF. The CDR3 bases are TGTGCCAGCAGTTACGGGACAGGGTTCGGCGGGGAGCTGTTTTTT.

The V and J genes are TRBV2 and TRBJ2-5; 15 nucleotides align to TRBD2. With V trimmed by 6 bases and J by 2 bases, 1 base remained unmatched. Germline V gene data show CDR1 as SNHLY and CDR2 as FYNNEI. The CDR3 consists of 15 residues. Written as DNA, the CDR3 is TGTGCCAGCAGGGGACTAGCGGGGGGACAAGAGACCCAGTACTTC. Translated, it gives CASRGLAGGQETQYF. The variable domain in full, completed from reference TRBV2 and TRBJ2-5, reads EPEVTQTPSHQVTQMGQEVILRCVPISNHLYFYWYRQILGQKVEFLVSFYNNEISEKSEIFDDQFSVERPDGSNFTLKIRSTKLEDSAMYFCASRGLAGGQETQYFGPGTRLLVL.

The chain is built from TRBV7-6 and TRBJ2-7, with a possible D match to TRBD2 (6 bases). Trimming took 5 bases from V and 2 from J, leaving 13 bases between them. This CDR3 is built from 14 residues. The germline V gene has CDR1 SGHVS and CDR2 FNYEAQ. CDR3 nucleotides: TGTGCCAGCAGCCAAGTGGAGGGGACCTACGAGCAGTACTTC. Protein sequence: CASSQVEGTYEQYF.

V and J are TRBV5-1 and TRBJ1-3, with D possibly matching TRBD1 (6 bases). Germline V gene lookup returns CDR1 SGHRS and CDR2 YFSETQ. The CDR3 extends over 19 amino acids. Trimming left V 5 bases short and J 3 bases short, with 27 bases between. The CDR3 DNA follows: TGCGCCAGCAGAATCCGACCTCCAGGGGAGAGGTTACGTGGAAACACCATATATTTT. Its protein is CASRIRPPGERLRGNTIYF.

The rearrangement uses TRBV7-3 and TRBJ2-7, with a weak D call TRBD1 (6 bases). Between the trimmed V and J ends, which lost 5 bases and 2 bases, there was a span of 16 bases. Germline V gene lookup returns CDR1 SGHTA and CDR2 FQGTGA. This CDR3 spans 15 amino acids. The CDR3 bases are TGTGCCAGCAGCCCGAGGGACACCTTTCCCTACGAGCAGTACTTC. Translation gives CASSPRDTFPYEQYF.

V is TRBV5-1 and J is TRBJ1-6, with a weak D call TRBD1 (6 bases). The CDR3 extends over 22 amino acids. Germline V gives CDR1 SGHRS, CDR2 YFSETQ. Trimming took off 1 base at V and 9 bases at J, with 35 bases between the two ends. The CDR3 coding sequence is TGCGCCAGCAGCTTGAACGGTCGGATTGGCAGTCGGATACAGGGATTTGGTTCACCCCTCCACTTT. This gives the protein CASSLNGRIGSRIQGFGSPLHF.

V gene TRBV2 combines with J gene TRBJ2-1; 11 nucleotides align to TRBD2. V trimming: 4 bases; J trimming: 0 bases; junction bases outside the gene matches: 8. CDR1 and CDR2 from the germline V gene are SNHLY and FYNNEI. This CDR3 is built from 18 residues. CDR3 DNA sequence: TGTGCCAGCAGTGCGATTAGCGGGGGGGTAATCTCCTACAATGAGCAGTTCTTC. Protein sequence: CASSAISGGVISYNEQFF.

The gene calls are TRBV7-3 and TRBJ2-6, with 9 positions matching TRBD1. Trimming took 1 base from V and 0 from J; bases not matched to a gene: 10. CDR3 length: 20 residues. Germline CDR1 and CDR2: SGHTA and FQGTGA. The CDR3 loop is CASSLIRWDRETSGANVLTF. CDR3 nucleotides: TGTGCCAGCAGCTTAATTCGGTGGGACAGGGAAACCTCTGGGGCCAACGTCCTGACTTTC.

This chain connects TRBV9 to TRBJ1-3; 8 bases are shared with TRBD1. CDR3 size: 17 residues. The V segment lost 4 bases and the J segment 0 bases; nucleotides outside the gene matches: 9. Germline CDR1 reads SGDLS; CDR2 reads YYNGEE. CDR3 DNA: TGTGCCAGCAGCACCTCGACAGGGGAGGGCTCTGGAAACACCATATATTTT. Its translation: CASSTSTGEGSGNTIYF. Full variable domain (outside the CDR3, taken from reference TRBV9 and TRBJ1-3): DSGVTQTPKHLITATGQRVTLRCSPRSGDLSVYWYQQSLDQGLQFLIQYYNGEERAKGNILERFSAQQFPDLHSELNLSSLELGDSALYFCASSTSTGEGSGNTIYFGEGSWLTVV.

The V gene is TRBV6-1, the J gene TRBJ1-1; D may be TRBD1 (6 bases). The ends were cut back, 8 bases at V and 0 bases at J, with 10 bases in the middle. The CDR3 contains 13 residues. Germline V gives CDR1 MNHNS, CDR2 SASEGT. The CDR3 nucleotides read TGTGCCAGCCGAGGGGGACTGAACACTGAAGCTTTCTTT. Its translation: CASRGGLNTEAFF.

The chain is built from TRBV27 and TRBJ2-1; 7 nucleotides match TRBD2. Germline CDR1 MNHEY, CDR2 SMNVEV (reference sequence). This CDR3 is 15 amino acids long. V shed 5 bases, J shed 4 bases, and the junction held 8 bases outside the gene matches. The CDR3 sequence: CASSPRLAWYNEQFF. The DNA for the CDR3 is TGTGCCAGCAGTCCCAGACTAGCTTGGTACAATGAGCAGTTCTTC.

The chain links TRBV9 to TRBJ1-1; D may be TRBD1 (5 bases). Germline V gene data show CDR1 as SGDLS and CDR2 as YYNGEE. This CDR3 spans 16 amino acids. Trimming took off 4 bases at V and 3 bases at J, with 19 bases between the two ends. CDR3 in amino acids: CASSPHPAGPDTEAFF. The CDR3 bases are TGTGCCAGCAGCCCCCACCCAGCAGGGCCAGACACTGAAGCTTTCTTT.

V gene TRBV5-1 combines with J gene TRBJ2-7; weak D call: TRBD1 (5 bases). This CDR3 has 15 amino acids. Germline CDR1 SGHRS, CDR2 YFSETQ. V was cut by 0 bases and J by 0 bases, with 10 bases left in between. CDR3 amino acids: CASSLEGWVSYEQYF. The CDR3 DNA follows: TGCGCCAGCAGCTTGGAGGGGTGGGTCTCCTACGAGCAGTACTTC.

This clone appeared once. CDR3 protein: CASTPCLAGGPNEQFF. The CDR3 bases are TGTGCCAGTACCCCCTGCCTAGCGGGGGGGCCCAATGAGCAGTTCTTC. V usage is TRBV19 and J usage is TRBJ2-1, with TRBD2 matching over 12 bases. The junction had 10 bases not matched to a gene; V was cut back by 7 bases and J by 6 bases. There are 16 residues in the CDR3. The V gene's germline CDR1 is LNHDA and CDR2 SQIVND (reference sequence).

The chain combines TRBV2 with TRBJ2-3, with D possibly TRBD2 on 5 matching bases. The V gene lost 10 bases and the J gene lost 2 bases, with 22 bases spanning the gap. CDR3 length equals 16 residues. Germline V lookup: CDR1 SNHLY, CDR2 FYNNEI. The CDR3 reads CATSFWWVGNTDTQYF. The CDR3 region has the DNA TGTGCCACCTCCTTCTGGTGGGTCGGGAACACAGATACGCAGTATTTT.

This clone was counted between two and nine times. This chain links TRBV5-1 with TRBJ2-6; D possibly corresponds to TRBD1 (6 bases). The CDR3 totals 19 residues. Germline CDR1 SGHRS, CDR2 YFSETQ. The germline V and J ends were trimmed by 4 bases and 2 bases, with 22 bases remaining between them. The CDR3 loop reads CASSIKMPGQTPGANVLTF. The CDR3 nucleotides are TGCGCCAGCAGCATAAAAATGCCGGGACAAACGCCTGGGGCCAACGTCCTGACTTTC.

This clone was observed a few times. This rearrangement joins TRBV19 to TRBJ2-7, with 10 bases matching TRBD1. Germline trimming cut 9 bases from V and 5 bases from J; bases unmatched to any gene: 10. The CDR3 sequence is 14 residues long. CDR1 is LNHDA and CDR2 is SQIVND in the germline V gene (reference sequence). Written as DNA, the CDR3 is TGTGCCAGCCACCCCCGGGACAGGGGCAACGAGCAGTACTTC. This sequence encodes CASHPRDRGNEQYF. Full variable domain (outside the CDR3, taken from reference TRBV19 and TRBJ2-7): DGGITQSPKYLFRKEGQNVTLSCEQNLNHDAMYWYRQDPGQGLRLIYYSQIVNDFQKGDIAEGYSVSREKKESFPLTVTSAQKNPTAFYLCASHPRDRGNEQYFGPGTRLTVT.

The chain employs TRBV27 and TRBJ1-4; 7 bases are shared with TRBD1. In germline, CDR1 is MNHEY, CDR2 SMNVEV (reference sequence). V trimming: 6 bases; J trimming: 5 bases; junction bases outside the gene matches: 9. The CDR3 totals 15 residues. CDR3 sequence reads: CASSRNRRGNEKLFF. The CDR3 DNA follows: TGTGCCAGCAGCCGAAACCGCAGGGGGAATGAAAAACTGTTTTTT.

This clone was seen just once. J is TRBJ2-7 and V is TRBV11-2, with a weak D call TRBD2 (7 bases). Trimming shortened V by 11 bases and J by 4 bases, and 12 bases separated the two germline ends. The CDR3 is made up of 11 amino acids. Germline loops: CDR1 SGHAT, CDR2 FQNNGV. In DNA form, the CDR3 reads TGTGCCCAGAGGGGGGGTTACGAGCAGTACTTC. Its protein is CAQRGGYEQYF.

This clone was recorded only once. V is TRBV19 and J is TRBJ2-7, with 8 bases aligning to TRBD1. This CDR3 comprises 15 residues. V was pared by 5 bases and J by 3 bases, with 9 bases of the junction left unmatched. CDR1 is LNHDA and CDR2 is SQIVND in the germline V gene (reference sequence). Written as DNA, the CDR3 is TGTGCCAGTAGTTTCAGGACAGGGAATTACTACGAGCAGTACTTC. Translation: CASSFRTGNYYEQYF.